The present entry profiles one T cell receptor beta chain with its context. The target antigen is unknown. Germline-derived CDR1 and CDR2 are SQVTM and ANQGSEA. The length of the CDR3 is 15 residues. Trimming took off 5 bases at V and 0 bases at J, with 14 bases between the two ends. The sample originates from a study of T cells after yellow fever vaccination. Study observations and caveats: FACS-sorted repertoires might harbor abundant contaminating clonotypes from the bulk population.

TCRdb analysed the 5' RACE reads with MiXCR anew, one entry per CDR3 protein. The sample shows almost 600,000 distinct CDR3 sequences, about 13% of them seen only once. The source is a man aged 25 to 45 who received the YFV17D yellow fever vaccine. The sequenced sample was PBMCs, obtained on the day of the yellow fever booster vaccination. The rearrangement joins TRBV29-1 to TRBJ2-4; possibly TRBD2 for D (5 bases). The chain's CDR3 is CSVSPGLLAKNIQYF. For the CDR3, the DNA is TGCAGCGTTTCTCCTGGACTGTTAGCCAAAAACATTCAGTACTTC.